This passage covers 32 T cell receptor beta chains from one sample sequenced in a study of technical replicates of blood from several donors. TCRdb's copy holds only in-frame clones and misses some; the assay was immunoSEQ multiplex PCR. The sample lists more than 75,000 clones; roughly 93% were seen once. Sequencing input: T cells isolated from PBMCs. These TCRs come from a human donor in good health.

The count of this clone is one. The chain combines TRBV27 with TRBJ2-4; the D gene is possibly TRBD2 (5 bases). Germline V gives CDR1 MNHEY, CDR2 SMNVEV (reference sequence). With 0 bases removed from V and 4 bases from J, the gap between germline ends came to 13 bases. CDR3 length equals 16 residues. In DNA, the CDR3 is TGTGCCAGCAGTTTATCTATCCGGGGAATAAAAAACATTCAGTACTTC. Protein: CASSLSIRGIKNIQYF.

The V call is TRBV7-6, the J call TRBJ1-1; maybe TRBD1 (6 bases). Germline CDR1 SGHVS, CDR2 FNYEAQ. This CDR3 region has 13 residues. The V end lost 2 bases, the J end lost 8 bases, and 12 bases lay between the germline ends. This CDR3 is CASSLTGYTEAFF. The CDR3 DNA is TGTGCCAGCAGCTTAACAGGGTATACAGAAGCTTTCTTT. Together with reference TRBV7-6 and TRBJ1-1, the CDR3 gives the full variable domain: GAGVSQSPRYKVTKRGQDVALRCDPISGHVSLYWYRQALGQGPEFLTYFNYEAQQDKSGLPNDRFSAERPEGSISTLTIQRTEQRDSAMYRCASSLTGYTEAFFGQGTRLTVV.

CDR3 bases: TGTGCCAGCAGTGAGGGCGGCGGGACAGGGGGGTATTTT. Translation gives CASSEGGGTGGYF. The V call is TRBV25-1, the J call TRBJ2-3; 11 bases match TRBD1. This CDR3 spans 13 amino acids. V shed 3 bases, J shed 14 bases, and the junction held 7 bases outside the gene matches. Germline assignment: CDR1 MGHDK and CDR2 SYGVNS.

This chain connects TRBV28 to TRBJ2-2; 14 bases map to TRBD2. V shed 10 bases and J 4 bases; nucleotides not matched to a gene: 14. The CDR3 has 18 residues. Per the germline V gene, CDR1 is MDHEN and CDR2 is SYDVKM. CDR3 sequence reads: CATTGGGLAGAGTGELFF. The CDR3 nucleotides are TGTGCCACCACTGGGGGGGGACTAGCGGGAGCGGGCACCGGGGAGCTGTTTTTT.

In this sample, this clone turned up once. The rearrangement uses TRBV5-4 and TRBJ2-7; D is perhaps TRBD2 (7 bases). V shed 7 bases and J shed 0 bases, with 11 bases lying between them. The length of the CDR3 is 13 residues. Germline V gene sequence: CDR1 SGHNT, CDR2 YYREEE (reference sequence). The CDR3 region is CASGRGTSYEQYF. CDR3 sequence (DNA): TGTGCCAGCGGGAGGGGGACCTCCTACGAGCAGTACTTC.

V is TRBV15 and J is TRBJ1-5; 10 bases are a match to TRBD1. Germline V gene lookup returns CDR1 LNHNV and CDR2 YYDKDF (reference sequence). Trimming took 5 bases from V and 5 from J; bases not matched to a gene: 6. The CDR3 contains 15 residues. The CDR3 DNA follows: TGTGCCACCAGCGCTGGGACAGGGGAACATCAGCCCCAGCATTTT. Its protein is CATSAGTGEHQPQHF.

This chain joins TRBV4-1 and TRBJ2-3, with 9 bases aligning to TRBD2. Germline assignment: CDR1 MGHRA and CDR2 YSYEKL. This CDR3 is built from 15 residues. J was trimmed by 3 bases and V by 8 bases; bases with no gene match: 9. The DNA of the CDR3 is TGCGCCAGCTCACTTAGCGGGAGAGCGACAGATACGCAGTATTTT. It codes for CASSLSGRATDTQYF.

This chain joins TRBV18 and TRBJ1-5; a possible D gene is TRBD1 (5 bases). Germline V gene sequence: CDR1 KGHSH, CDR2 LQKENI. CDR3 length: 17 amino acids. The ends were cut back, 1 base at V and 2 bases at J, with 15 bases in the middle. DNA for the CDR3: TGTGCCAGCTCACCACGCGGGGGGGTCCAGGGCAATCAGCCCCAGCATTTT. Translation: CASSPRGGVQGNQPQHF.

Written as DNA, the CDR3 is TGTGCCAGTCTGGAGGGAAACCAGCCCCAGCATTTT. Protein sequence: CASLEGNQPQHF. The chain joins TRBV19 to TRBJ1-5; D is ambiguous. Germline CDR1 is LNHDA and CDR2 is SQIVND (reference sequence). The CDR3 runs to 12 residues. Trimming took 8 bases from V and 7 from J, leaving 12 bases between them.

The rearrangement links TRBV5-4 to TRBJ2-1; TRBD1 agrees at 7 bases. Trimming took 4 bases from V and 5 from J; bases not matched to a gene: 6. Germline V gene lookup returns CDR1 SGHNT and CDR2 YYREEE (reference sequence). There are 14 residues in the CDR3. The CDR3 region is CASSVDRPHNEQFF. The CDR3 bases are TGTGCCAGCAGCGTGGACAGGCCCCACAATGAGCAGTTCTTC.

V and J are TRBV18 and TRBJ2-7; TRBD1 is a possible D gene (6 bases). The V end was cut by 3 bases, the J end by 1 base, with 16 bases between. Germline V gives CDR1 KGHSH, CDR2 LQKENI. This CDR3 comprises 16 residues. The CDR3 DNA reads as TGTGCCAGCTCACCGGAAAATTCCGGACAGTCCTACGAGCAGTACTTC. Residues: CASSPENSGQSYEQYF.

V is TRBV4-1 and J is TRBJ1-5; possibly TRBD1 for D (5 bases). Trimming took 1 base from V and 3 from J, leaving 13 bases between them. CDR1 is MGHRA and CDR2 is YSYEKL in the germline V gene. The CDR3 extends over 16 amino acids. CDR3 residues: CASSQVGQGYNQPQHF. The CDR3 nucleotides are TGCGCCAGCAGCCAAGTTGGTCAGGGCTACAATCAGCCCCAGCATTTT.

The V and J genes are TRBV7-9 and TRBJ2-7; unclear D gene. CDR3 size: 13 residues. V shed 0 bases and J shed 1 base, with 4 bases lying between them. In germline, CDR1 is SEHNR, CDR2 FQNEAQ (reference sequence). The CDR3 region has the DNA TGTGCCAGCAGCTTAGCACAGTCCTACGAGCAGTACTTC. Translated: CASSLAQSYEQYF.

DNA of the CDR3: TGTGCCAGTAGTATTGGACAGGGGGCGACCGGGGAGCTGTTTTTT. This encodes CASSIGQGATGELFF. The chain couples TRBV19 to TRBJ2-2; 11 bases are shared with TRBD1. CDR1 is LNHDA and CDR2 is SQIVND in the germline V gene (reference sequence). J was trimmed by 5 bases and V by 3 bases; bases with no gene match: 2. The CDR3 has 15 residues. The variable domain in full, completed from reference TRBV19 and TRBJ2-2, reads DGGITQSPKYLFRKEGQNVTLSCEQNLNHDAMYWYRQDPGQGLRLIYYSQIVNDFQKGDIAEGYSVSREKKESFPLTVTSAQKNPTAFYLCASSIGQGATGELFFGEGSRLTVL.

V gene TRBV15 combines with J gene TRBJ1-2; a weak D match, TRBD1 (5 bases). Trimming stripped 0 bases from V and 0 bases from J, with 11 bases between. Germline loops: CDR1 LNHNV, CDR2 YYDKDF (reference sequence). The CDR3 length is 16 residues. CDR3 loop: CATSRDGYRTNYGYTF. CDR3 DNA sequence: TGTGCCACCAGCAGAGATGGGTACAGGACTAACTATGGCTACACCTTC. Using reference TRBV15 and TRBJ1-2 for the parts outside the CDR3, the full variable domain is DAMVIQNPRYQVTQFGKPVTLSCSQTLNHNVMYWYQQKSSQAPKLLFHYYDKDFNNEADTPDNFQSRRPNTSFCFLDIRSPGLGDTAMYLCATSRDGYRTNYGYTFGSGTRLTVV.

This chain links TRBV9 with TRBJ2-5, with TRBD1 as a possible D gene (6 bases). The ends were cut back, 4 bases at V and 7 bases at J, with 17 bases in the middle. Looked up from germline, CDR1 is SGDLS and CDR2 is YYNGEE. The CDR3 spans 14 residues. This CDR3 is CASSPKQGTGTQYF. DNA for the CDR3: TGTGCCAGCAGCCCCAAGCAGGGGACGGGGACCCAGTACTTC.

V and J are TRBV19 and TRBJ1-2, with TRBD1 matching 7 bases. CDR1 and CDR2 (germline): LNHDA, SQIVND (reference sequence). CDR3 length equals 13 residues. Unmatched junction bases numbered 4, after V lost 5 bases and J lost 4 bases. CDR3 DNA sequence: TGTGCCAGTAGTCGGGACAGCCTCTATGGCTACACCTTC. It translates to CASSRDSLYGYTF.

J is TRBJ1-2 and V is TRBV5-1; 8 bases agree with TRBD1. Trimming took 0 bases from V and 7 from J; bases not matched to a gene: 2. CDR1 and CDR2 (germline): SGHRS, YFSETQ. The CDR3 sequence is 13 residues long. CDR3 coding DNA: TGCGCCAGCAGCTTGGGTCAGGGGGCTGGCTACACCTTC. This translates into CASSLGQGAGYTF.

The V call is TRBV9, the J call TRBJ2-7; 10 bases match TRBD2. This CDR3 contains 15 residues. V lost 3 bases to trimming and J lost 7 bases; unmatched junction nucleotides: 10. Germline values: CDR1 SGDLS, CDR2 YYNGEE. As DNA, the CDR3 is TGTGCCAGCAGCGAGGGACTAGCGAGGACCTCTGAGCAGTACTTC. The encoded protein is CASSEGLARTSEQYF.

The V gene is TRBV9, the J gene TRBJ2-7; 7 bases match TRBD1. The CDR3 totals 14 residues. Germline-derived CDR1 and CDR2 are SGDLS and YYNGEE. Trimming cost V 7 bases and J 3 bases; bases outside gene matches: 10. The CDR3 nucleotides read TGTGCCAGCTCCCTGGGGGACAGCTTCTACGAGCAGTACTTC. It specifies CASSLGDSFYEQYF.

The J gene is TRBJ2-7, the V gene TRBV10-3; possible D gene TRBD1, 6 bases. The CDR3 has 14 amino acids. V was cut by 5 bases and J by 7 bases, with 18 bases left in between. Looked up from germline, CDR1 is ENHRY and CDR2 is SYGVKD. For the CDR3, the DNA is TGTGCCATCAGTTCAACAGGGTTATCTATGGAGCAGTACTTC. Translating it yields CAISSTGLSMEQYF.

In nucleotides, the CDR3 is TGTGCCAGCAGTTTAGACAGAAACACAGATACGCAGTATTTT. Translated, it gives CASSLDRNTDTQYF. This chain joins TRBV28 and TRBJ2-3, with D possibly matching TRBD1 (5 bases). The CDR3 runs to 14 residues. The germline CDR1 and CDR2 sequences are MDHEN and SYDVKM. With 2 bases removed from V and 2 bases from J, the gap between germline ends came to 8 bases. The full variable domain, with the rest looked up from reference TRBV28 and TRBJ2-3, is DVKVTQSSRYLVKRTGEKVFLECVQDMDHENMFWYRQDPGLGLRLIYFSYDVKMKEKGDIPEGYSVSREKKERFSLILESASTNQTSMYLCASSLDRNTDTQYFGPGTRLTVL.

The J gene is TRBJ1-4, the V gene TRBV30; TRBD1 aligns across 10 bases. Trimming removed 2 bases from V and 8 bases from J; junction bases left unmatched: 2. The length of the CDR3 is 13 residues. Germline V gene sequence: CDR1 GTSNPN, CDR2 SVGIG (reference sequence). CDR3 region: CAWSPDRGEKLFF. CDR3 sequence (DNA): TGTGCCTGGAGTCCGGACAGGGGGGAAAAACTGTTTTTT.

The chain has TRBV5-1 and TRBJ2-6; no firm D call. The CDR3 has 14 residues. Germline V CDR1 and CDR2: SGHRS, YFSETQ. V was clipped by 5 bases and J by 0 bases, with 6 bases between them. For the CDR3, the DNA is TGCGCCAGCAGAGATAGCTCTGGGGCCAACGTCCTGACTTTC. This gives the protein CASRDSSGANVLTF.

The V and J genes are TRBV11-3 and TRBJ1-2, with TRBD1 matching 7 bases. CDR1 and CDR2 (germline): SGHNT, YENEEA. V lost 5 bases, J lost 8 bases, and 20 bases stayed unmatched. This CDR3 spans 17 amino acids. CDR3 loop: CASSPKPGQKMSTGYTF. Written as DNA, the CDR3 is TGTGCCAGCAGCCCCAAACCGGGACAGAAAATGTCTACGGGCTACACCTTC.

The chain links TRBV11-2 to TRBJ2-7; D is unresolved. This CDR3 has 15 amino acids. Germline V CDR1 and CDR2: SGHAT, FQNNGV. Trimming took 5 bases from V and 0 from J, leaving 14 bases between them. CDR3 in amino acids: CASSPTPPASYEQYF. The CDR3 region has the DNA TGTGCCAGCAGCCCCACACCCCCTGCCTCCTACGAGCAGTACTTC.

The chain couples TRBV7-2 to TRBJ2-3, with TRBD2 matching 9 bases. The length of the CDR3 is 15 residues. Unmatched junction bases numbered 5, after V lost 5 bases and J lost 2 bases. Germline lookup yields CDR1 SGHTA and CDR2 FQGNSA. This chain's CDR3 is CASSRLAGYTDTQYF. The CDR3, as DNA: TGTGCCAGCAGCCGTCTAGCGGGATACACAGATACGCAGTATTTT. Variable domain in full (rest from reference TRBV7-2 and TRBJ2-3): GAGVSQSPSNKVTEKGKDVELRCDPISGHTALYWYRQSLGQGLEFLIYFQGNSAPDKSGLPSDRFSAERTGGSVSTLTIQRTQQEDSAVYLCASSRLAGYTDTQYFGPGTRLTVL.

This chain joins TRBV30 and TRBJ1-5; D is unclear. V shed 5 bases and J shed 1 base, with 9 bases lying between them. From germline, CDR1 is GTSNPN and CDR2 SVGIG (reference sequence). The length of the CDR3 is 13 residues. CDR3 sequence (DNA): TGTGCCTGGTCCGGCGGGAGCAATCAGCCCCAGCATTTT. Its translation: CAWSGGSNQPQHF.

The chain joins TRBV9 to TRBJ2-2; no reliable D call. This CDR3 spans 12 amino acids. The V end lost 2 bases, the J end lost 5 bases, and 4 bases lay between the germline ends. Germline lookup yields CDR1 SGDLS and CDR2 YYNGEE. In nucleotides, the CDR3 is TGTGCCAGCAGCGTGTTAACCGGGGAGCTGTTTTTT. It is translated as CASSVLTGELFF.

The CDR3 is CASSSRRGSGANVLTF. The CDR3 DNA is TGTGCCAGCAGCTCACGTAGGGGGTCCGGGGCCAACGTCCTGACTTTC. This rearrangement joins TRBV9 to TRBJ2-6, with D perhaps TRBD1 (6 bases). V was clipped by 4 bases and J by 4 bases, with 15 bases between them. The CDR3 has 16 residues. Germline values: CDR1 SGDLS, CDR2 YYNGEE.

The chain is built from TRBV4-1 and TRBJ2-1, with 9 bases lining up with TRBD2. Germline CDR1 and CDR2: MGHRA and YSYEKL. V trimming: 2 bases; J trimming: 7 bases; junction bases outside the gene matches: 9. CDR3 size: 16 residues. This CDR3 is CASSQNWREGMNEQFF. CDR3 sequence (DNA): TGCGCCAGCAGCCAAAATTGGCGGGAGGGCATGAATGAGCAGTTCTTC.

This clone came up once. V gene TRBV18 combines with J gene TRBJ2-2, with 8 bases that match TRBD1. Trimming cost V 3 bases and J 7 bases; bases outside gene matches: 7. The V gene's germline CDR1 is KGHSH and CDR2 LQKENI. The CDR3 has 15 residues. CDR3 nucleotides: TGTGCCAGCTCACCGCTACAGGGGGTGAACGGGGAGCTGTTTTTT. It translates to CASSPLQGVNGELFF. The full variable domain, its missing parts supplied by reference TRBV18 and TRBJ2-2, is NAGVMQNPRHLVRRRGQEARLRCSPMKGHSHVYWYRQLPEEGLKFMVYLQKENIIDESGMPKERFSAEFPKEGPSILRIQQVVRGDSAAYFCASSPLQGVNGELFFGEGSRLTVL.